This T cell receptor (beta chain) stems from a study of T-cell memory formation after mild COVID-19. Study findings and constraints: A balance of CD4 and CD8 characterized clones contracting day 15 to 85, whereas later expanders leaned CD4+. Some responding clones appeared in pre-infection memory, suggesting cross-reactive memory joined. Shrinking CD4+ clones resided mostly in CM and EM, and CD8+ ones in EMRA.

In the case of this clonotype: Its matching antigen is unknown.

TCRdb re-derived calls from the 5' RACE reads in MiXCR, one entry per CDR3 protein. This table has 450,000 to 650,000 distinct CDR3 sequences, roughly 17% appearing once. The germline V gene has CDR1 SEHNR and CDR2 FQNEAQ (reference sequence). CDR3 length: 17 amino acids. The ends lost 5 bases at V and 1 base at J; junction bases unmatched: 10. This receptor was identified in an adult woman who had mild COVID-19 (a few samples of this study predate the infection). Cell type and time point are not known. The rearrangement joins TRBV7-9 to TRBJ2-2; 7 nucleotides agree with TRBD1. Material: PBMCs or a T cell subset sorted from them (not recorded which). DNA of the CDR3: TGTGCCAGCAGCCTATTTTGGACAGGCTTGAACACCGGGGAGCTGTTTTTT. Its translation: CASSLFWTGLNTGELFF.